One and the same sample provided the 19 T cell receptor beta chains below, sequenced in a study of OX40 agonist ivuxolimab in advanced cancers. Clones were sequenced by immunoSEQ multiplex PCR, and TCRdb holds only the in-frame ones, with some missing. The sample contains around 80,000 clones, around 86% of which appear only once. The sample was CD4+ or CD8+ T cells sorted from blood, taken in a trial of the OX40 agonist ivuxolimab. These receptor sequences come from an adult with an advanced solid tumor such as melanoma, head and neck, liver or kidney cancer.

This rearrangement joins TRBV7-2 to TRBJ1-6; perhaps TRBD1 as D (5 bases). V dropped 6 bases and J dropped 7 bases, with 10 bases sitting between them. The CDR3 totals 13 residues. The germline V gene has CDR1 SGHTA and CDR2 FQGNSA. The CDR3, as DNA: TGTGCCAGCAGGGGGGGGATGAATTCACCCCTCCACTTT. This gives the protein CASRGGMNSPLHF.

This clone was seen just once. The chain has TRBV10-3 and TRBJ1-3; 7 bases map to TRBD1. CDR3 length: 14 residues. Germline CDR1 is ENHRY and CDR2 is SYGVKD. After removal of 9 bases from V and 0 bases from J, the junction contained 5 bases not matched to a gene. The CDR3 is CAIQGSGSGNTIYF. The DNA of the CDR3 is TGTGCCATACAGGGGTCAGGCTCTGGAAACACCATATATTTT.

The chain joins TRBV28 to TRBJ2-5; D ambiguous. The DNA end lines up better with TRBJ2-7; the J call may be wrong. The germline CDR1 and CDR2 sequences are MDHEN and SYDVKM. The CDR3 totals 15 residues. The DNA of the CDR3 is TGTGCCAGCAGCCTTATTCTGGGGAACTCCTACGAGCAGTACTTC. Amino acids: CASSLILGNSYEQYF.

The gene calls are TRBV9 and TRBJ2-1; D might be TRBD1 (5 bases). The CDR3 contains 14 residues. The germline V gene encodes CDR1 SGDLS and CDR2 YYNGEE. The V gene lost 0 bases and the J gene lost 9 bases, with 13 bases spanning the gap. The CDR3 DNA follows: TGTGCCAGCAGCGTAGAGGGCCAGGGTGTTGAGCAGTTCTTC. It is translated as CASSVEGQGVEQFF. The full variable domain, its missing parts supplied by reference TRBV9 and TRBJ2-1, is DSGVTQTPKHLITATGQRVTLRCSPRSGDLSVYWYQQSLDQGLQFLIQYYNGEERAKGNILERFSAQQFPDLHSELNLSSLELGDSALYFCASSVEGQGVEQFFGPGTRLTVL.

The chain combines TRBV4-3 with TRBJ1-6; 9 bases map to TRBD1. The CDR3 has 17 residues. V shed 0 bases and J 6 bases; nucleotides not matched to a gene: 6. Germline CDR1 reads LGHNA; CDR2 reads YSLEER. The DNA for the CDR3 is TGCGCCAGCAGCCAAGATTTGGAGGGACAGGGTAATTCACCCCTCCACTTT. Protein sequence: CASSQDLEGQGNSPLHF.

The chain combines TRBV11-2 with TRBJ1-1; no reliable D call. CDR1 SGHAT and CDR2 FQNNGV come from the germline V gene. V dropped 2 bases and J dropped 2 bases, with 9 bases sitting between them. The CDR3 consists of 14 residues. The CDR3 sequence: CASSLRPENTEAFF. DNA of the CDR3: TGTGCCAGCAGCTTAAGGCCGGAAAACACTGAAGCTTTCTTT.

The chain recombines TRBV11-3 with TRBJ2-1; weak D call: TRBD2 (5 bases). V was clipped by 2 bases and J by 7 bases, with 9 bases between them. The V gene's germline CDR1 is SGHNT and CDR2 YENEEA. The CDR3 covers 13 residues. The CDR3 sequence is CASSLNSANEQFF. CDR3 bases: TGTGCCAGCAGCTTAAATAGCGCTAATGAGCAGTTCTTC.

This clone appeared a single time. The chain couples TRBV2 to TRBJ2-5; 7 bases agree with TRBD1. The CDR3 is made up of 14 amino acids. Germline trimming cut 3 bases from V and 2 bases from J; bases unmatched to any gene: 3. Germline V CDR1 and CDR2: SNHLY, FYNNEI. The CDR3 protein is CASSDGTAQETQYF. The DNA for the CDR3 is TGTGCCAGCAGTGATGGGACAGCACAAGAGACCCAGTACTTC.

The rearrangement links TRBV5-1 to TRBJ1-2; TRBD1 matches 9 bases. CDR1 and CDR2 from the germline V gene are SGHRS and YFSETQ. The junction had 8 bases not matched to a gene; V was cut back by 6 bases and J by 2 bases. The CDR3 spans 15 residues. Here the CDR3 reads CASTLGGTGNYGYTF. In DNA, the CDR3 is TGCGCCAGCACCCTGGGGGGGACAGGGAACTATGGCTACACCTTC.

The CDR3 bases are TGTGCCAGCAGCTCGGGACAGCAGAACACCGGGGAGCTGTTTTTT. Translation: CASSSGQQNTGELFF. This chain uses TRBV7-2 with TRBJ2-2, with TRBD1 matching over 7 bases. The V and J ends lost 4 bases and 1 base, in that order; junction bases with no gene match: 3. CDR3 length: 15 residues. Germline V gene lookup returns CDR1 SGHTA and CDR2 FQGNSA.

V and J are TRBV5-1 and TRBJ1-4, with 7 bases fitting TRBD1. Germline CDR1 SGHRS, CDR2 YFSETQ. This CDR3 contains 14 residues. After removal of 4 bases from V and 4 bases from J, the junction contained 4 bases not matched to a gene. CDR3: CASSMGQINEKLFF. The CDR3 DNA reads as TGCGCCAGCAGCATGGGACAGATTAATGAAAAACTGTTTTTT.

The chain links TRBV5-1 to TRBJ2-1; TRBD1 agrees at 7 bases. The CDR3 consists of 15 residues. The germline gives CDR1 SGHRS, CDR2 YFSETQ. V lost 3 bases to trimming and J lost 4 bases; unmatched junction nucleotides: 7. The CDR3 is CASSSGTAHYNEQFF. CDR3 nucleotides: TGCGCCAGCAGCTCTGGGACAGCGCATTACAATGAGCAGTTCTTC.

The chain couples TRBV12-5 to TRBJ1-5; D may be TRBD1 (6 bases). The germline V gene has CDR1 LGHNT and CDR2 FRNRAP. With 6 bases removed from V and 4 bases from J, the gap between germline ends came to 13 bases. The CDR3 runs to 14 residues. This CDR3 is CASGVTGLNQPQHF. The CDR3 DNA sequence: TGTGCTAGTGGGGTTACAGGGCTAAATCAGCCCCAGCATTTT.

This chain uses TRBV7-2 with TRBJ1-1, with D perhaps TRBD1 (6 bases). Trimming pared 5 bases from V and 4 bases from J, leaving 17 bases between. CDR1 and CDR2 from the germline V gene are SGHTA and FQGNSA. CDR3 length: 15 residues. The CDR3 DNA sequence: TGTGCCAGCAGCCCCTCCGGCAGGGGTAGCACTGAAGCTTTCTTT. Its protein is CASSPSGRGSTEAFF.

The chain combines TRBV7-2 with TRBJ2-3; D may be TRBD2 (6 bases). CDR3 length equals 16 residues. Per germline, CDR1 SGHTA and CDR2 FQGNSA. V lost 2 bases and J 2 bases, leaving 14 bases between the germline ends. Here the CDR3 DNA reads TGTGCCAGCAGCTTAATGAACGGGAGACCCACAGATACGCAGTATTTT. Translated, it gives CASSLMNGRPTDTQYF. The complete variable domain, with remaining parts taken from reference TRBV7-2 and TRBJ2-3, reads GAGVSQSPSNKVTEKGKDVELRCDPISGHTALYWYRQSLGQGLEFLIYFQGNSAPDKSGLPSDRFSAERTGGSVSTLTIQRTQQEDSAVYLCASSLMNGRPTDTQYFGPGTRLTVL.

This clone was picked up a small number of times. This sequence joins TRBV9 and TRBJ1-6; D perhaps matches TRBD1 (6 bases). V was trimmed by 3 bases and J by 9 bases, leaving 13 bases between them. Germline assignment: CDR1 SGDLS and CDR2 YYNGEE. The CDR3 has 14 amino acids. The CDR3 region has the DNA TGTGCCAGCAGCGCCAAGGGGGAGAGTTCACCCCTCCACTTT. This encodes CASSAKGESSPLHF.

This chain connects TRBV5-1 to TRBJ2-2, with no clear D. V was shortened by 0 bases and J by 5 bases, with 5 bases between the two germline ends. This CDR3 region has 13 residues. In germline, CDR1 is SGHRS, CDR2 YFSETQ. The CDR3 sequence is CASSLGATGELFF. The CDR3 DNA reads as TGCGCCAGCAGCTTGGGTGCAACCGGGGAGCTGTTTTTT.

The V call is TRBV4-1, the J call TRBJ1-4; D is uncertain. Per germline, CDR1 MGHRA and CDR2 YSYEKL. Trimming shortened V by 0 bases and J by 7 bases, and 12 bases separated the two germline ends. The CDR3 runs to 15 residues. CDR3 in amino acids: CASSQERAGGEKLFF. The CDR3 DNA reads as TGCGCCAGCAGCCAAGAGCGGGCAGGTGGTGAAAAACTGTTTTTT.

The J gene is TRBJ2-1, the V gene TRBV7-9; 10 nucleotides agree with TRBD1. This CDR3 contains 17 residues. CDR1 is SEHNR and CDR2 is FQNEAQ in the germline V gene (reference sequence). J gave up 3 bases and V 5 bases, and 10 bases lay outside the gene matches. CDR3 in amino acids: CASSLRQGASSYNEQFF. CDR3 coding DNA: TGTGCCAGCAGCCTTCGACAGGGGGCGTCTAGCTACAATGAGCAGTTCTTC.